This TCR beta chain was sequenced during a study of shared clonotypes between healthy human individuals. Study-level points and caveats: Depth of sequencing was expected to influence donor clonotype sharing. Even with large depth, rarefaction showed that sorted-subset sequencing was incomplete. Generation probability values for non-shared clonotypes were lower than those for clonotypes shared by all four donors.

The donors, all of them Caucasian adults, lived in Nashville, Tennessee. Method: immunoSEQ multiplex PCR; TCRdb's copy keeps in-frame clones and lacks some. The repertoire holds about 1.5 million clones, roughly 96% seen once, with roughly 1.2% in the top ten. In regard to this clone: Its target is unknown.

The material sequenced was naive CD4+ T cells sorted from blood. Subset here: CD45RA+ positively selected. This TCR was recovered from a man aged 25 to 40 in good health.

Here the CDR3 reads CASSSPGSYEQYF. CDR3 in DNA: TGCGCCAGCAGCTCGCCCGGCTCCTACGAGCAGTACTTC. J is TRBJ2-7 and V is TRBV5-1; D gene uncertain. Per germline, CDR1 SGHRS and CDR2 YFSETQ. This CDR3 spans 13 amino acids. The V and J ends lost 3 bases and 0 bases respectively, with 7 bases between them.